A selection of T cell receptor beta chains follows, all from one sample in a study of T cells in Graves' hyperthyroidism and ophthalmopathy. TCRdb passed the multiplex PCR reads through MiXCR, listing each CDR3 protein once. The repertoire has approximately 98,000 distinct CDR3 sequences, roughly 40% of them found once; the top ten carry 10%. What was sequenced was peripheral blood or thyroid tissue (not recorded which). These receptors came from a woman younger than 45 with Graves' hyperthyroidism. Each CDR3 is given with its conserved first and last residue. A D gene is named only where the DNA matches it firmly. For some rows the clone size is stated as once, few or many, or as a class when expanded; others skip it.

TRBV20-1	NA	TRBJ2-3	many	TGCAGTGCTTTCGGGAGAGCGAGCACAGATACGCAGTATTTT	CSAFGRASTDTQYF
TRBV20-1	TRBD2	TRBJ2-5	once	TGCAGTGCTAGAGGGACTAGCGGGACAGCCCACCAAGAGACCCAGTACTTC	CSARGTSGTAHQETQYF
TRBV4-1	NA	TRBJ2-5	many	TGCGCCAGCAGCCAAGATTGCTGGGGAGAGACCCAGTACTTC	CASSQDCWGETQYF
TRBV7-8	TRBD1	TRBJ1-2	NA	TGTGCCAGCAGCTTAGCCATCCGGGACAGCAGAATTTATGGCCACACCTTC	CASSLAIRDSRIYGHTF
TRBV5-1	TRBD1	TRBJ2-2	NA	TGCGCCAGCAACACCGTTGGACAGGGGCACGGGGGGCTGTTTTTT	CASNTVGQGHGGLFF
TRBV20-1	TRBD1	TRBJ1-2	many	TGCAGTGCTAGAGTGGGCAGGGGGCGCGGGAACTATGGCTACACCTTC	CSARVGRGRGNYGYTF
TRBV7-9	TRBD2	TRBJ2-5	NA	TGTGCCAGCAGCACCCGGCTAGCGGGACAAGAGACCCAGTACTTC	CASSTRLAGQETQYF
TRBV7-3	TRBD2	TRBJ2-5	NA	TGTGCTAGCAGCTTATCAGGACTAGCGGGAGAGACCCAGTACTTC	CASSLSGLAGETQYF
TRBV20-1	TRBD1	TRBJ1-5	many	TGCAGTGCTCTCCGACAGGGAGGTCAGCCCCAGCATTTT	CSALRQGGQPQHF
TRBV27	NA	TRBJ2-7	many	TGTGCCAGCAGTCCACTCTCGGCGGGACCCACCTACGAGCAGTACTTC	CASSPLSAGPTYEQYF
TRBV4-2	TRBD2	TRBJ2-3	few	TGTGCCAGCAGCCAAGTGGAACTAGCGGGAGGGATCCCAGATACGCAGTATTTT	CASSQVELAGGIPDTQYF
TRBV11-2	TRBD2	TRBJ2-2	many	TGTGCCAGCAGCGCCCAACTAGCGGGACGCCCCGGGGAGCTGTTTTTT	CASSAQLAGRPGELFF
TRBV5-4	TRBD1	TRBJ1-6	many	TGTGCCAGCAGACCGACAGGGAATAATTCACCCCTCCACTTT	CASRPTGNNSPLHF
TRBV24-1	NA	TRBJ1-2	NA	TGTGCCACCAGTGGAGGGGGTGATGGCTACACCTTC	CATSGGGDGYTF
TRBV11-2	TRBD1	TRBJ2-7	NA	TGTGCCAGCAGCCCGGGCGGGACAGGGCACGAGCAGTACTTC	CASSPGGTGHEQYF
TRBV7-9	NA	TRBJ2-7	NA	TGTGCCAGCAGCGATCCCCAGGTCACCTCCTACGAGCAGTACTTC	CASSDPQVTSYEQYF
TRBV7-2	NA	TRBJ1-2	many	TGTGCCAGCAGCCGGGTGGGCTACACCTTC	CASSRVGYTF
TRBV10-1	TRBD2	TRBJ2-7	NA	TGCGCCAGCAGTTGGCGGGAGGACGACGGGCGGTACTTC	CASSWREDDGRYF
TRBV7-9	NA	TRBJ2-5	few	NA	CASSFYICSARGLEAGETQYF
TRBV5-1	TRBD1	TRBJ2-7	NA	TGCGCCAGCAGCTTACAACCCGGGACAGGGATCTACGAGCAGTACTTC	CASSLQPGTGIYEQYF
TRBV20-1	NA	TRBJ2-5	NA	TGCAGTGCTGAACCCCAAGAGACCCAGTACTTC	CSAEPQETQYF
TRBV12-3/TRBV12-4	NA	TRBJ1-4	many	TGTGCCAGCAGTTTTGTTCAGGGCTCCCAGGGACAACTGTTTTTT	CASSFVQGSQGQLFF